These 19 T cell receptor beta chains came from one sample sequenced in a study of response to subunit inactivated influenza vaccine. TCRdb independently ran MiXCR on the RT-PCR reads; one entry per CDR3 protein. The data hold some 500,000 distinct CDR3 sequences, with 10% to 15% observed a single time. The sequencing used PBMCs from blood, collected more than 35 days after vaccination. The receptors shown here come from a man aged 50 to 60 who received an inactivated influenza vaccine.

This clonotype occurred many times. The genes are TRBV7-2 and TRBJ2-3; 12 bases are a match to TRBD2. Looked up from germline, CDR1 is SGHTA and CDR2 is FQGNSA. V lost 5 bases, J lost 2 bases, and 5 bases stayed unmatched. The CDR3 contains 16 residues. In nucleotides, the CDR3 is TGTGCCAGCAGCCTAAGACTAGCGGGGGCCACAGATACGCAGTATTTT. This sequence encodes CASSLRLAGATDTQYF.

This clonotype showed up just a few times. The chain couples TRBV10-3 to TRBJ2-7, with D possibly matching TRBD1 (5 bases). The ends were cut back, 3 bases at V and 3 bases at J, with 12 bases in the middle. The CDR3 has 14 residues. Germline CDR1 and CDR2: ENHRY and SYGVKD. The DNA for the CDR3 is TGTGCCATCAGTGATCGGCAGGGCGGCTACGAGCAGTACTTC. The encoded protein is CAISDRQGGYEQYF.

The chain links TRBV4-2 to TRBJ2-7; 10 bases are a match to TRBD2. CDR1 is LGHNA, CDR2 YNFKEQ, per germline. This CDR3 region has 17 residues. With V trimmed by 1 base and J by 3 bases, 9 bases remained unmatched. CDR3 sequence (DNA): TGTGCCAGCAGCCAAGGTCCGCTAGCGGGAGTTAGCTACGAGCAGTACTTC. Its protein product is CASSQGPLAGVSYEQYF.

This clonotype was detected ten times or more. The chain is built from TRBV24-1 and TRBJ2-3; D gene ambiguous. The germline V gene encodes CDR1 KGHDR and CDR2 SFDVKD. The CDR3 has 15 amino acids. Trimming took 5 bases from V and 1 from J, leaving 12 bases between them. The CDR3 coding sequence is TGTGCCACCAGTGGTCAGGACGGACGCACAGATACGCAGTATTTT. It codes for CATSGQDGRTDTQYF.

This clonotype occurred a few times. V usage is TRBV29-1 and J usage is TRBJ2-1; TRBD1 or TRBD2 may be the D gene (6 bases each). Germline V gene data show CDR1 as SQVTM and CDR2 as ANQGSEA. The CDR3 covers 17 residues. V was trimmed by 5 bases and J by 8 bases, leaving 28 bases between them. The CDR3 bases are TGCAGCGTTCCAGGGGCTGGGGACTTAGCAATCGTTCATGAGCAGTTCTTC. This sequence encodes CSVPGAGDLAIVHEQFF.

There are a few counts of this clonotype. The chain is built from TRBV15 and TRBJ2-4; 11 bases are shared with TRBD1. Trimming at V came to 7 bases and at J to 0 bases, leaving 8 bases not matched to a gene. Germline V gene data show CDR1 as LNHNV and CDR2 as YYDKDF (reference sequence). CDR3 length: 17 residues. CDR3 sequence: CATNPDRGPVAKNIQYF. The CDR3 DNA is TGTGCCACCAATCCGGACAGGGGGCCGGTAGCCAAAAACATTCAGTACTTC.

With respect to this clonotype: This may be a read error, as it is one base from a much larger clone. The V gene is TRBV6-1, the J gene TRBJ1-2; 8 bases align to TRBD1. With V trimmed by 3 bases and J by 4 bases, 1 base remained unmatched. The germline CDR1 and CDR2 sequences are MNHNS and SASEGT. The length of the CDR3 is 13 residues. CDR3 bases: TGTGCCAGCAGTGAGGGACAGGCCTATGGCTACACCTTC. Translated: CASSEGQAYGYTF.

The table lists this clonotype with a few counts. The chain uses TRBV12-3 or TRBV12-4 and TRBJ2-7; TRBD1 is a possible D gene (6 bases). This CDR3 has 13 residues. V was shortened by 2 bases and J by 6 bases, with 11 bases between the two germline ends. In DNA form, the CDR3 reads TGTGCCAGCAGTTTAAGGGGGTCGCTCGAGCAGTACTTC. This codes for CASSLRGSLEQYF.

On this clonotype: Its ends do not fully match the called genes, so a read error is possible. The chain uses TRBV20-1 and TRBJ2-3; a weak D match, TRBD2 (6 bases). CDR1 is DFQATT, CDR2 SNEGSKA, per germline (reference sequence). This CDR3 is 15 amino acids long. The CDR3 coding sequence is TGCAGTGCTAGGATACTAGCTGGCAATACCCCTCTTATGGCTTTT. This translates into CSARILAGNTPLMAF.

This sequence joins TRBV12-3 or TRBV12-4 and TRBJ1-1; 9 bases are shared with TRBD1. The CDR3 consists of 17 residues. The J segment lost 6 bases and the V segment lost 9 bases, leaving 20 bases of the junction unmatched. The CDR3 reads CASSRGQGTWGGSEAFF. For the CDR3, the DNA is TGTGCCAGTAGCCGAGGACAGGGGACGTGGGGGGGGTCTGAAGCTTTCTTT.

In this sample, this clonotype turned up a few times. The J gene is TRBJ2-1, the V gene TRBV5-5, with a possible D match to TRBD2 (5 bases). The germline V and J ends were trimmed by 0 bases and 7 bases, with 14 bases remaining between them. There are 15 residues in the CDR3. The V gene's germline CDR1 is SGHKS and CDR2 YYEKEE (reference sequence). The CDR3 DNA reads TGTGCCAGCAGCTTGGCCGTCGAGCGGATGAATGAGCAGTTCTTC. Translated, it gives CASSLAVERMNEQFF.

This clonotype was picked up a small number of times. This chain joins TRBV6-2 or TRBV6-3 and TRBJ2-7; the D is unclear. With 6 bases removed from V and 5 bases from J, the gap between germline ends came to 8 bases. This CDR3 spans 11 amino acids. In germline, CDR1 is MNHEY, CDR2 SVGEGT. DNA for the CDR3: TGTGCCAGCAGCCTCCATCACGAGCAGTACTTC. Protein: CASSLHHEQYF.

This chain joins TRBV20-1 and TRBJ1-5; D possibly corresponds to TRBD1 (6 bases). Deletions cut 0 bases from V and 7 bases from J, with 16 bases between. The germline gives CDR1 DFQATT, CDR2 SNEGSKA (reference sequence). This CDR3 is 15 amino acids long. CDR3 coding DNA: TGCAGTGCTAGAGATCTTGGGACACCGAAACAGCCCCAGCATTTT. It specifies CSARDLGTPKQPQHF.

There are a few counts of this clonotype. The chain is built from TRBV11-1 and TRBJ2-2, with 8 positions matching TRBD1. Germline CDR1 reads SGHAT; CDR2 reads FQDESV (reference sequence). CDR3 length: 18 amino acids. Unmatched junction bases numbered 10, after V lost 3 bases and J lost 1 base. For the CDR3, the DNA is TGTGCCAGCAGCTTTTTGACCAGGGGGCTGTGGAACACCGGGGAGCTGTTTTTT. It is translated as CASSFLTRGLWNTGELFF.

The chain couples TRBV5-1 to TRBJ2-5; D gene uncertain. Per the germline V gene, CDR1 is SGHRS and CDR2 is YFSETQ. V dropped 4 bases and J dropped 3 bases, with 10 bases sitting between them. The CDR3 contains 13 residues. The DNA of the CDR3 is TGCGCCAGCAGCCGCGCGGTTAAAGAGACCCAGTACTTC. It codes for CASSRAVKETQYF.

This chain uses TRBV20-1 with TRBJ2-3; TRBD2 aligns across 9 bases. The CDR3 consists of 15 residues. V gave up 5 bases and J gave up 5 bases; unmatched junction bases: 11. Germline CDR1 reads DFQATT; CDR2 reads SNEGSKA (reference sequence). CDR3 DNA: TGCAGTGCTTCCCGCGCTGGCGGGGGGGAAGATACGCAGTATTTT. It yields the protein CSASRAGGGEDTQYF.

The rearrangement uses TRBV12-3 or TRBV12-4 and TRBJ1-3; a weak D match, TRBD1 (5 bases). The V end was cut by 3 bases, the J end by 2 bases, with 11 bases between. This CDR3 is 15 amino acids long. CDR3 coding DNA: TGTGCCAGCAGTTTGGGGGGACTTACTGGAAACACCATATATTTT. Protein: CASSLGGLTGNTIYF.

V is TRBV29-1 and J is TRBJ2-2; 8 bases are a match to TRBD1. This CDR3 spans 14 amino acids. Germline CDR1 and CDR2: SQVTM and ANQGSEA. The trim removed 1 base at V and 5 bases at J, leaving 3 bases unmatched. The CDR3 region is CSVEGRGQTGELFF. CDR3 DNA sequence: TGCAGCGTTGAAGGCAGGGGGCAAACCGGGGAGCTGTTTTTT.

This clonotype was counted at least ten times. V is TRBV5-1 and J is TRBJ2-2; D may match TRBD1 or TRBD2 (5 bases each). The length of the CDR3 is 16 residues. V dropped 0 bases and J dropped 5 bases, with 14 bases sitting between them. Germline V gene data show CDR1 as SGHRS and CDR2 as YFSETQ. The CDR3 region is CASSLAGSPGTGELFF. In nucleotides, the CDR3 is TGCGCCAGCAGCTTGGCAGGGAGCCCCGGAACCGGGGAGCTGTTTTTT. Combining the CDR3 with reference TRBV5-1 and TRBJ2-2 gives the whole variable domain KAGVTQTPRYLIKTRGQQVTLSCSPISGHRSVSWYQQTPGQGLQFLFEYFSETQRNKGNFPGRFSGRQFSNSRSEMNVSTLELGDSALYLCASSLAGSPGTGELFFGEGSRLTVL.